Below, 22 T cell receptor beta chains from the same sample are listed, as sequenced in a study of sequential checkpoint blockade in melanoma. TCRdb keeps only in-frame clones here, not all; method: immunoSEQ multiplex PCR. The data contain about 18,000 clones, about two thirds of them singletons. Treatment in this sample: randomized to nivolumab then ipilimumab (arm A) or the reverse (arm B). The sample here was CD8+ T cells sorted from blood (inferred from file names), taken from a patient given nivolumab and ipilimumab in sequence. The receptors were sampled from a human donor with melanoma.

This chain joins TRBV5-2 and TRBJ2-1; the table names TRBD1, a call not compared with the DNA. TRBV5-2 is listed as a pseudogene. The CDR3 length is 15 residues. The CDR3 coding sequence is TGTGCCAGCAGCTTAGGACAGAGCTCCTACAATGAGCAGTTCTTC. Translating gives CASSLGQSSYNEQFF.

The V call is TRBV9, the J call TRBJ2-7; 9 bases line up with TRBD1. This CDR3 has 14 residues. The germline V gene encodes CDR1 SGDLS and CDR2 YYNGEE. The V gene end was trimmed by 3 bases and the J gene end by 2 bases; junction bases not matched to a gene: 3. CDR3 loop: CASSAGTGTYEQYF. In DNA form, the CDR3 reads TGTGCCAGCAGCGCAGGGACAGGGACCTACGAGCAGTACTTC. The full variable domain, in which reference TRBV9 and TRBJ2-7 provide the parts outside the CDR3, is DSGVTQTPKHLITATGQRVTLRCSPRSGDLSVYWYQQSLDQGLQFLIQYYNGEERAKGNILERFSAQQFPDLHSELNLSSLELGDSALYFCASSAGTGTYEQYFGPGTRLTVT.

The chain employs TRBV4-1 and TRBJ2-6, with 7 bases matching TRBD1. V trimming: 1 base; J trimming: 0 bases; junction bases outside the gene matches: 6. CDR3 length equals 18 residues. Germline values: CDR1 MGHRA, CDR2 YSYEKL. CDR3 loop: CASSQGRDRSSGANVLTF. CDR3 coding DNA: TGCGCCAGCAGCCAAGGCCGGGACAGATCCTCTGGGGCCAACGTCCTGACTTTC.

V and J are TRBV5-1 and TRBJ2-6, with 11 bases lining up with TRBD1. The CDR3 has 19 residues. Germline trimming cut 0 bases from V and 0 bases from J; bases unmatched to any gene: 5. Per germline, CDR1 SGHRS and CDR2 YFSETQ. CDR3 in DNA: TGCGCCAGCAGCTTGGGGGACAGGGGGACCCACTCTGGGGCCAACGTCCTGACTTTC. Its translation: CASSLGDRGTHSGANVLTF.

The V gene is TRBV5-1, the J gene TRBJ2-1; TRBD2 aligns across 9 bases. CDR3 size: 20 residues. Germline CDR1 reads SGHRS; CDR2 reads YFSETQ. V shed 1 base and J 6 bases; nucleotides not matched to a gene: 20. CDR3 protein: CASSLTASGVISRGLNEQFF. The CDR3 DNA sequence: TGCGCCAGCAGCTTGACGGCTAGCGGGGTTATCTCCCGAGGGCTCAATGAGCAGTTCTTC.

This clone was picked up one time. The rearrangement joins TRBV27 to TRBJ1-2; 7 bases map to TRBD1. V lost 5 bases, J lost 1 base, and 4 bases stayed unmatched. Germline CDR1 is MNHEY and CDR2 is SMNVEV (reference sequence). The CDR3 totals 14 residues. CDR3 nucleotide sequence: TGTGCCAGCAGTCCGACAGGGTTTAACTATGGCTACACCTTC. It encodes CASSPTGFNYGYTF.

V and J are TRBV30 and TRBJ2-7; TRBD1 agrees at 8 bases. The length of the CDR3 is 16 residues. Germline V gene data show CDR1 as GTSNPN and CDR2 as SVGIG (reference sequence). V lost 4 bases, J lost 3 bases, and 14 bases stayed unmatched. CDR3 region: CAWTPQADRGHYEQYF. CDR3 bases: TGTGCCTGGACCCCCCAGGCAGACAGGGGACACTACGAGCAGTACTTC.

The chain joins TRBV27 to TRBJ1-1, with TRBD1 identical over 7 bases. Looked up from germline, CDR1 is MNHEY and CDR2 is SMNVEV (reference sequence). This CDR3 comprises 14 residues. Unmatched junction bases numbered 3, after V lost 2 bases and J lost 3 bases. The DNA of the CDR3 is TGTGCCAGCAGTTTAGCAGGGGGGTACACTGAAGCTTTCTTT. It specifies CASSLAGGYTEAFF.

V gene TRBV5-6 combines with J gene TRBJ1-2; possible D gene TRBD1, 5 bases. The length of the CDR3 is 14 residues. Per the germline V gene, CDR1 is SGHDT and CDR2 is YYEEEE. Trimming removed 2 bases from V and 12 bases from J, with 20 bases in between. The chain's CDR3 is CASSFGGGPGGDTF. The DNA for the CDR3 is TGTGCCAGCAGCTTCGGTGGCGGCCCGGGAGGGGACACCTTC. The full variable domain, its missing parts supplied by reference TRBV5-6 and TRBJ1-2, is DAGVTQSPTHLIKTRGQQVTLRCSPKSGHDTVSWYQQALGQGPQFIFQYYEEEERQRGNFPDRFSGHQFPNYSSELNVNALLLGDSALYLCASSFGGGPGGDTFGSGTRLTVV.

The genes are TRBV13 and TRBJ2-7, with D possibly being TRBD2 (5 bases). The CDR3 covers 15 residues. Germline-derived CDR1 and CDR2 are PRHDT and FYEKMQ (reference sequence). Trimming left V 4 bases short and J 3 bases short, with 16 bases between. The CDR3 spells CASSSRAEHYYEQYF. The CDR3 DNA reads TGTGCCAGCAGCTCGAGGGCCGAGCACTACTACGAGCAGTACTTC.

The rearrangement links TRBV7-9 to TRBJ2-7; unclear D gene. CDR1 SEHNR and CDR2 FQNEAQ come from the germline V gene (reference sequence). Trimming took off 3 bases at V and 0 bases at J, with 9 bases between the two ends. CDR3 length: 14 amino acids. The CDR3 DNA reads TGTGCCAGCAGCTTGCCGGGTGGCTCCTACGAGCAGTACTTC. Translation: CASSLPGGSYEQYF. Using reference TRBV7-9 and TRBJ2-7 for the parts outside the CDR3, the full variable domain is DTGVSQNPRHKITKRGQNVTFRCDPISEHNRLYWYRQTLGQGPEFLTYFQNEAQLEKSRLLSDRFSAERPKGSFSTLEIQRTEQGDSAMYLCASSLPGGSYEQYFGPGTRLTVT.

J is TRBJ2-7 and V is TRBV11-2; TRBD1 matches 12 bases. The germline V gene encodes CDR1 SGHAT and CDR2 FQNNGV. The CDR3 has 14 amino acids. The V and J ends lost 4 bases and 6 bases, in that order; junction bases with no gene match: 4. As DNA, the CDR3 is TGTGCCAGCAGCTCACGGGACAGGGGGCGCGAGCAGTACTTC. This encodes CASSSRDRGREQYF.

The chain has TRBV18 and TRBJ2-7; D not resolved. V lost 3 bases and J 2 bases, leaving 8 bases between the germline ends. Germline CDR1 and CDR2: KGHSH and LQKENI. The CDR3 loop spans 13 amino acids. The CDR3 protein is CASSPPQTYEQYF. In DNA form, the CDR3 reads TGTGCCAGCTCACCTCCCCAAACCTACGAGCAGTACTTC.

This rearrangement joins TRBV9 to TRBJ1-5, with D maybe TRBD1 (6 bases). V was trimmed by 0 bases and J by 8 bases, leaving 15 bases between them. The CDR3 extends over 15 amino acids. In germline, CDR1 is SGDLS, CDR2 YYNGEE. The CDR3 bases are TGTGCCAGCAGCGTAGAAGGAACAGGGCGGGAGCCCCAGCATTTT. Residues: CASSVEGTGREPQHF.

This chain joins TRBV10-3 and TRBJ2-7; 7 bases line up with TRBD2. Germline V CDR1 and CDR2: ENHRY, SYGVKD. The trim removed 10 bases at V and 0 bases at J, leaving 9 bases unmatched. The CDR3 is 14 residues long. For the CDR3, the DNA is TGTGCCACCGAGACGAGGACTAGCTCCTACGAGCAGTACTTC. Amino acid sequence: CATETRTSSYEQYF.

This clone was counted only a few times. V is TRBV7-3 and J is TRBJ2-7; 9 nucleotides align to TRBD1. Per the germline V gene, CDR1 is SGHTA and CDR2 is FQGTGA. This CDR3 is 13 amino acids long. Trimming took 6 bases from V and 3 from J; bases not matched to a gene: 3. CDR3 sequence reads: CASSWGQGYEQYF. The CDR3 DNA follows: TGTGCCAGCAGTTGGGGACAGGGCTACGAGCAGTACTTC.

V and J are TRBV5-4 and TRBJ2-3; 10 bases map to TRBD1. The germline V gene encodes CDR1 SGHNT and CDR2 YYREEE (reference sequence). Unmatched junction bases numbered 4, after V lost 4 bases and J lost 5 bases. This CDR3 is built from 14 residues. The DNA for the CDR3 is TGTGCCAGCAGCCAAAGGACAGGGGGAGATACGCAGTATTTT. Protein product: CASSQRTGGDTQYF.

This clone was found once. The chain is built from TRBV4-1 and TRBJ1-3; 8 nucleotides agree with TRBD1. This CDR3 is built from 15 residues. Germline V gives CDR1 MGHRA, CDR2 YSYEKL. Trimming took 2 bases from V and 2 from J; bases not matched to a gene: 2. The CDR3 loop reads CASSQQGATGNTIYF. The DNA for the CDR3 is TGCGCCAGCAGCCAACAGGGGGCAACTGGAAACACCATATATTTT.

The chain is built from TRBV2 and TRBJ1-2, with D tentatively TRBD1 (5 bases). Germline V CDR1 and CDR2: SNHLY, FYNNEI. This CDR3 spans 13 amino acids. Trimming left V 3 bases short and J 7 bases short, with 12 bases between. CDR3 residues: CASSDKIGGGYTF. Written as DNA, the CDR3 is TGTGCCAGCAGTGATAAAATCGGGGGTGGCTACACCTTC.

V is TRBV11-2 and J is TRBJ1-2, with D possibly TRBD1 on 6 matching bases. CDR1 and CDR2 (germline): SGHAT, FQNNGV. Trimming took 0 bases from V and 6 from J, leaving 17 bases between them. The CDR3 consists of 16 residues. The CDR3 region has the DNA TGTGCCAGCAGCTTAGATCAGGGGCAGGGGACCGATGGCTACACCTTC. This codes for CASSLDQGQGTDGYTF.

This clone was seen only a few times. The rearrangement uses TRBV27 and TRBJ1-6; 9 positions agree with TRBD1. Trimming removed 3 bases from V and 11 bases from J; junction bases left unmatched: 14. This CDR3 region has 17 residues. Germline V lookup: CDR1 MNHEY, CDR2 SMNVEV (reference sequence). CDR3 in DNA: TGTGCCAGCAGTTTTGGAGGGACAGGGCTCATTCGAACACCCCTCCACTTT. Its translation is CASSFGGTGLIRTPLHF.

The chain uses TRBV9 and TRBJ2-1; possibly TRBD2 for D (5 bases). V was clipped by 0 bases and J by 5 bases, with 6 bases between them. This CDR3 comprises 13 residues. The V gene's germline CDR1 is SGDLS and CDR2 YYNGEE. The CDR3 DNA reads TGTGCCAGCAGCGTAGTGGAGGACAATGAGCAGTTCTTC. Translation: CASSVVEDNEQFF.